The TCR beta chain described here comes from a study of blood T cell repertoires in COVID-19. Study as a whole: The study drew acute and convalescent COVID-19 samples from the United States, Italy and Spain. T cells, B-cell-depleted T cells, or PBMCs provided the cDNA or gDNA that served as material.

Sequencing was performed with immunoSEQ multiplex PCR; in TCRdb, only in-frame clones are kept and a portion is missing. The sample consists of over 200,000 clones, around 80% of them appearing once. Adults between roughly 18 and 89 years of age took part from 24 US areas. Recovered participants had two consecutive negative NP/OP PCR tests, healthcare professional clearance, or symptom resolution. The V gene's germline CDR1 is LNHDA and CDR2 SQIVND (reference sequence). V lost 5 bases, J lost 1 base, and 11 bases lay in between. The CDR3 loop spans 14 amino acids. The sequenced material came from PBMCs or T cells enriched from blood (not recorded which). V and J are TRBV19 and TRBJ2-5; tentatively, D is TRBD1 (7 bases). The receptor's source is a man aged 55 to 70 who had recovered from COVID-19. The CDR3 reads CASSAGQLQETQYF. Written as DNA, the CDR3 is TGTGCCAGTAGTGCGGGACAGCTCCAAGAGACCCAGTACTTC.